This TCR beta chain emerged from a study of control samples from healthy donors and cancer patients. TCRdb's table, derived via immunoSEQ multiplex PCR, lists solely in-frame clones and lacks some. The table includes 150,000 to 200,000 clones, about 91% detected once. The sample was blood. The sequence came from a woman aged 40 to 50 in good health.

The CDR3 is CAIRHGGTEAFF. The CDR3 DNA sequence: TGTGCCATCAGGCATGGGGGCACTGAAGCTTTCTTT. The V call is TRBV19, the J call TRBJ1-1, with D possibly being TRBD1 (5 bases). The CDR3 loop spans 12 amino acids. CDR1 LNHDA and CDR2 SQIVND come from the germline V gene (reference sequence). Trimming shortened V by 10 bases and J by 4 bases, and 13 bases separated the two germline ends.